The 16 T cell receptor beta chains in this list originate from one sample, sequenced in a study of blood T cell repertoires in COVID-19. The method was immunoSEQ multiplex PCR; TCRdb's version includes in-frame clones alone and lacks a portion of them. Altogether over 45,000 clones are present, 91% being singletons, with the ten largest covering roughly 8.6%. Sequencing was performed on peripheral blood. The source is a human donor in a cohort sampled during active COVID-19.

The chain uses TRBV6-5 and TRBJ2-3; 9 bases are a match to TRBD1. This CDR3 is built from 13 residues. Trimming took 6 bases from V and 8 from J; bases not matched to a gene: 6. Germline-derived CDR1 and CDR2 are MNHEY and SVGAGI. CDR3 sequence (DNA): TGTGCCAGCAGACCCAACAGGGGGCTTACGCAGTATTTT. This translates into CASRPNRGLTQYF.

This sequence joins TRBV7-2 and TRBJ2-3; D remains unclear. V shed 1 base and J shed 7 bases, with 6 bases lying between them. This CDR3 comprises 12 residues. The germline gives CDR1 SGHTA, CDR2 FQGNSA. The CDR3 protein is CASSLVLNTQYF. The CDR3 bases are TGTGCCAGCAGCTTAGTCCTAAATACGCAGTATTTT.

V gene TRBV7-9 combines with J gene TRBJ2-7; 10 bases fit TRBD1. V shed 5 bases, J shed 3 bases, and the junction held 4 bases outside the gene matches. There are 14 residues in the CDR3. The germline gives CDR1 SEHNR, CDR2 FQNEAQ (reference sequence). The CDR3 sequence is CASSADRGGYEQYF. CDR3 nucleotide sequence: TGTGCCAGCAGCGCGGACAGGGGGGGCTACGAGCAGTACTTC.

The chain couples TRBV11-2 to TRBJ1-2, with D maybe TRBD1 (5 bases). This CDR3 contains 15 residues. Germline V gene data show CDR1 as SGHAT and CDR2 as FQNNGV. Trimming took 5 bases from V and 4 from J, leaving 17 bases between them. CDR3 loop: CASSTTPGWSYGYTF. Written as DNA, the CDR3 is TGTGCCAGCAGCACCACACCAGGGTGGTCCTATGGCTACACCTTC.

The chain has TRBV12-3 or TRBV12-4 and TRBJ2-1; tentative D call: TRBD1 (6 bases). The V end lost 4 bases, the J end lost 8 bases, and 12 bases lay between the germline ends. The CDR3 runs 13 residues. The CDR3 is CASSWTEGHEQFF. DNA for the CDR3: TGTGCCAGCAGTTGGACAGAGGGGCATGAGCAGTTCTTC.

This chain uses TRBV11-2 with TRBJ1-1, with D perhaps matching TRBD1 (5 bases). The V and J ends lost 5 bases and 7 bases respectively, with 11 bases between them. This CDR3 spans 12 amino acids. Germline loops: CDR1 SGHAT, CDR2 FQNNGV. CDR3 in DNA: TGTGCCAGCAGCCTAACGGGACTTGAAGCTTTCTTT. It codes for CASSLTGLEAFF.

The chain employs TRBV6-4 and TRBJ1-5; tentatively, D is TRBD1 (6 bases). The germline CDR1 and CDR2 sequences are MRHNA and SNTAGT. With 1 base removed from V and 0 bases from J, the gap between germline ends came to 31 bases. The CDR3 length is 23 residues. The CDR3 nucleotides read TGTGCCAGCAGTGACTGGGGGCCTGGTCGGGGATCGAGATCGTGGCATAGCAATCAGCCCCAGCATTTT. Its translation is CASSDWGPGRGSRSWHSNQPQHF.

The chain uses TRBV7-2 and TRBJ2-4, with D perhaps TRBD1 (5 bases). The CDR3 is 16 residues long. Germline CDR1 reads SGHTA; CDR2 reads FQGNSA. Trimming took off 5 bases at V and 1 base at J, with 15 bases between the two ends. The DNA for the CDR3 is TGTGCCAGCAGCAAAGGGGCCGCGGTGGCCAAAAACATTCAGTACTTC. Residues: CASSKGAAVAKNIQYF.

The chain couples TRBV18 to TRBJ2-1; 10 bases match TRBD2. Germline-derived CDR1 and CDR2 are KGHSH and LQKENI. V shed 0 bases and J 12 bases; nucleotides not matched to a gene: 5. This CDR3 is built from 14 residues. CDR3 nucleotide sequence: TGTGCCAGCTCACCACCCACTAGCGGGGTCGGGCAGTTCTTC. The encoded protein is CASSPPTSGVGQFF.

This sequence joins TRBV12-3 or TRBV12-4 and TRBJ2-3; 7 nucleotides align to TRBD2. The CDR3 length is 13 residues. J lost 6 bases, V lost 6 bases, and 6 bases had no gene match. CDR3 loop: CASRLAGVDTQYF. The CDR3 DNA is TGTGCCAGCAGACTGGCGGGAGTGGATACGCAGTATTTT.

V and J are TRBV6-5 and TRBJ1-2; D unresolved. The ends were cut back, 3 bases at V and 4 bases at J, with 9 bases in the middle. The germline gives CDR1 MNHEY, CDR2 SVGAGI. CDR3 size: 13 residues. CDR3 amino acids: CASSYGGVYGYTF. CDR3 sequence (DNA): TGTGCCAGCAGTTATGGCGGGGTCTATGGCTACACCTTC.

The chain combines TRBV18 with TRBJ1-1; D uncertain. Germline CDR1 reads KGHSH; CDR2 reads LQKENI. Deletions cut 4 bases from V and 1 base from J, with 10 bases between. This CDR3 is 14 amino acids long. The CDR3 region is CASSQYGSNTEAFF. CDR3 in DNA: TGTGCCAGCTCACAGTACGGGTCGAACACTGAAGCTTTCTTT.

The chain links TRBV6-2 or TRBV6-3 to TRBJ2-7, with 10 positions matching TRBD1. Trimming removed 4 bases from V and 0 bases from J; junction bases left unmatched: 6. In germline, CDR1 is MNHEY, CDR2 SVGEGT. The CDR3 runs to 16 residues. CDR3 DNA: TGTGCCAGCAGTTCACTAGGACAGGGGGTCTCCTACGAGCAGTACTTC. This gives the protein CASSSLGQGVSYEQYF.

The genes are TRBV28 and TRBJ2-1, with 7 bases lining up with TRBD2. Germline V lookup: CDR1 MDHEN, CDR2 SYDVKM. V gave up 6 bases and J gave up 14 bases; unmatched junction bases: 19. CDR3 length: 15 amino acids. This chain's CDR3 is CASSPLRAGDNAEFF. The CDR3 DNA reads TGTGCCAGCAGCCCGCTCCGCGCGGGAGACAATGCAGAGTTCTTC.

This clone has only one observation. V usage is TRBV2 and J usage is TRBJ2-3, with 7 bases matching TRBD2. J gave up 2 bases and V 7 bases, and 9 bases lay outside the gene matches. Germline V lookup: CDR1 SNHLY, CDR2 FYNNEI. The CDR3 runs 15 residues. CDR3 loop: CASIIKGLTTDTQYF. Written as DNA, the CDR3 is TGTGCCAGCATAATTAAGGGACTAACCACAGATACGCAGTATTTT.

The chain joins TRBV30 to TRBJ2-1; 7 nucleotides agree with TRBD2. Per the germline V gene, CDR1 is GTSNPN and CDR2 is SVGIG (reference sequence). V lost 4 bases and J lost 1; bases outside the gene matches: 16. The CDR3 runs 18 residues. CDR3 loop: CAWIKGTGGRLSYNEQFF. DNA of the CDR3: TGTGCCTGGATAAAAGGTACGGGCGGGAGACTGTCCTACAATGAGCAGTTCTTC.